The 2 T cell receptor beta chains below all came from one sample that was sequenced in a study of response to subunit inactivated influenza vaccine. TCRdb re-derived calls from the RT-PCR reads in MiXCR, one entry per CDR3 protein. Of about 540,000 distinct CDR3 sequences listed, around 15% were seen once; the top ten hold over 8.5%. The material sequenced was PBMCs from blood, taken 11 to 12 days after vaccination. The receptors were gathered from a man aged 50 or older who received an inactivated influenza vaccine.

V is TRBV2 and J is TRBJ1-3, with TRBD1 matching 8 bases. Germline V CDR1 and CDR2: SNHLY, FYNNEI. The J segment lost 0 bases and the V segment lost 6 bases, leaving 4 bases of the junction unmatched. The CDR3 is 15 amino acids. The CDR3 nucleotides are TGTGCCAGCAGGGACAGGGCGAACTCTGGAAACACCATATATTTT. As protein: CASRDRANSGNTIYF.

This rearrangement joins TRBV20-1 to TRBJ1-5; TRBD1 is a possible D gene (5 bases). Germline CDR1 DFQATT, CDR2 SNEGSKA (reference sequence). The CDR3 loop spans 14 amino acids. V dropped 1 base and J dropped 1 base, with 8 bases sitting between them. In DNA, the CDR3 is TGCAGTGCTAGAGGAGGGGCCAGCAATCAGCCCCAGCATTTT. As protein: CSARGGASNQPQHF.